The 23 T cell receptor beta chains below all came from one sample that was sequenced in a study of blood T cell repertoires in COVID-19. The protocol was immunoSEQ multiplex PCR, while the TCRdb copy is restricted to in-frame clones and leaves out a portion. The data contain roughly 110,000 clones, 80% to 85% of them singletons. The sample was peripheral blood. These TCRs come from a man aged 65-85 years with acute or convalescent COVID-19.

This clone turned up a few times. CDR3 in DNA: TGCGCCAGCAGTGAGTCAGGACAGAGGGAGCTGTTTTTT. Translated, it gives CASSESGQRELFF. The chain uses TRBV10-1 and TRBJ2-2; possibly TRBD1 for D (6 bases). V was clipped by 0 bases and J by 9 bases, with 8 bases between them. Germline values: CDR1 WNHNN, CDR2 SYGVQD (reference sequence). This CDR3 region has 13 residues.

CDR3 residues: CATSDFTGNRMFF. The CDR3 DNA follows: TGTGCCACCAGTGATTTTACAGGGAACCGCATGTTCTTT. The chain joins TRBV24-1 to TRBJ1-1, with D perhaps TRBD1 (6 bases). The CDR3 extends over 13 amino acids. CDR1 and CDR2 from the germline V gene are KGHDR and SFDVKD. The germline V and J ends were trimmed by 1 base and 14 bases, with 16 bases remaining between them.

The chain uses TRBV19 and TRBJ2-5; 8 bases are shared with TRBD1. Per the germline V gene, CDR1 is LNHDA and CDR2 is SQIVND (reference sequence). The J segment lost 2 bases and the V segment lost 6 bases, leaving 8 bases of the junction unmatched. The CDR3 consists of 15 residues. The CDR3 bases are TGTGCCAGTAGCAGGGGGCTCCGGCGACAAGAGACCCAGTACTTC. Its protein is CASSRGLRRQETQYF.

This clone has just one count. CDR3 nucleotide sequence: TGTGCCAGCAGCAAAATCGGCAGGGCTACTAACTATGGCTACACCTTC. Translating it yields CASSKIGRATNYGYTF. The chain links TRBV21-1 to TRBJ1-2; the table's D call TRBD1 went unverified against the DNA. TRBV21-1 is tagged as a pseudogene. The CDR3 totals 16 residues.

The chain's CDR3 is CASAVSGQGTDTQYF. CDR3 nucleotides: TGTGCCAGCGCCGTATCAGGACAGGGCACAGATACGCAGTATTTT. The chain joins TRBV9 to TRBJ2-3; TRBD1 agrees at 7 bases. J lost 1 base, V lost 7 bases, and 9 bases had no gene match. Germline CDR1 reads SGDLS; CDR2 reads YYNGEE. The CDR3 covers 15 residues.

CDR3 bases: TGTGCCAGCAGCTTAGATACGATAGCGGGGCAGTATTTT. This gives the protein CASSLDTIAGQYF. The chain recombines TRBV11-2 with TRBJ2-3, with 7 bases matching TRBD2. V lost 0 bases, J lost 11 bases, and 5 bases stayed unmatched. Germline V CDR1 and CDR2: SGHAT, FQNNGV. CDR3 length: 13 residues.

This sequence joins TRBV5-1 and TRBJ1-2; 9 positions match TRBD1. This CDR3 has 13 amino acids. J gave up 6 bases and V 3 bases, and 3 bases lay outside the gene matches. Germline loops: CDR1 SGHRS, CDR2 YFSETQ. CDR3 DNA sequence: TGCGCCAGCAGCTCTACAGGGGGCCATGGCTACACCTTC. Translated: CASSSTGGHGYTF.

The rearrangement uses TRBV18 and TRBJ1-1; D remains unclear. Germline V gene lookup returns CDR1 KGHSH and CDR2 LQKENI. The CDR3 extends over 16 amino acids. V lost 2 bases to trimming and J lost 1 base, with 14 bases between them. The chain's CDR3 is CASSPGSLSGNTEAFF. As DNA, the CDR3 is TGTGCCAGCTCACCAGGATCTCTCTCGGGGAACACTGAAGCTTTCTTT.

The J gene is TRBJ1-6, the V gene TRBV6-5, with 9 bases lining up with TRBD1. The CDR3 loop spans 15 amino acids. The germline CDR1 and CDR2 sequences are MNHEY and SVGAGI. The ends lost 5 bases at V and 7 bases at J; junction bases unmatched: 6. The CDR3: CASSPTGTGNSPLHF. The CDR3 DNA reads TGTGCCAGCAGTCCTACAGGGACAGGGAATTCACCCCTCCACTTT.

The rearrangement links TRBV6-5 to TRBJ1-5, with TRBD1 identical over 7 bases. The CDR3 runs 15 residues. Germline CDR1 and CDR2: MNHEY and SVGAGI. Trimming cost V 6 bases and J 6 bases; bases outside gene matches: 11. The CDR3 region is CASRHSGGVGQPQHF. CDR3 nucleotide sequence: TGTGCCAGCAGGCATTCAGGGGGAGTAGGTCAGCCCCAGCATTTT.

As DNA, the CDR3 is TGCGCCAGCAGCTCGAATCTGGGGGACATGAAAGATACGCAGTATTTT. Translation: CASSSNLGDMKDTQYF. The V call is TRBV5-1, the J call TRBJ2-3; the D gene is possibly TRBD1 (6 bases). In germline, CDR1 is SGHRS, CDR2 YFSETQ. The V end lost 3 bases, the J end lost 5 bases, and 19 bases lay between the germline ends. The CDR3 contains 16 residues.

This chain uses TRBV5-4 with TRBJ2-7; 7 nucleotides align to TRBD1. The CDR3 loop spans 13 amino acids. From germline, CDR1 is SGHNT and CDR2 YYREEE (reference sequence). J was trimmed by 4 bases and V by 5 bases; bases with no gene match: 6. CDR3 sequence reads: CASSHDRVYEQYF. Here the CDR3 DNA reads TGTGCCAGCAGTCACGACAGGGTGTACGAGCAGTACTTC.

The J gene is TRBJ2-2, the V gene TRBV5-1, with D unclear. Trimming took 5 bases from V and 4 from J, leaving 9 bases between them. The CDR3 is made up of 13 amino acids. Germline values: CDR1 SGHRS, CDR2 YFSETQ. The CDR3 sequence: CASSVLFTGELFF. CDR3 bases: TGCGCCAGCAGTGTCCTGTTCACCGGGGAGCTGTTTTTT. The variable domain in full, with the rest retrieved from reference TRBV5-1 and TRBJ2-2, is KAGVTQTPRYLIKTRGQQVTLSCSPISGHRSVSWYQQTPGQGLQFLFEYFSETQRNKGNFPGRFSGRQFSNSRSEMNVSTLELGDSALYLCASSVLFTGELFFGEGSRLTVL.

V and J are TRBV16 and TRBJ1-1; tentatively, D is TRBD1 (6 bases). The CDR3 runs 13 residues. The germline CDR1 and CDR2 sequences are KGHSY and FQNENV. Trimming removed 6 bases at V and 0 bases at J, with 8 bases between. The DNA for the CDR3 is TGTGCCAGCAGTCAGGGGATGAACACTGAAGCTTTCTTT. The encoded protein is CASSQGMNTEAFF.

The rearrangement joins TRBV12-5 to TRBJ1-1; 7 nucleotides line up with TRBD1. Trimming took 3 bases from V and 10 from J; bases not matched to a gene: 8. This CDR3 has 13 residues. The germline CDR1 and CDR2 sequences are LGHNT and FRNRAP. The CDR3 nucleotides read TGTGCTAGTGGTTTCGACGACAGGGTCGGAGCTTTCTTT. This gives the protein CASGFDDRVGAFF.

The chain combines TRBV10-3 with TRBJ1-1; D possibly corresponds to TRBD1 (5 bases). Trimming took off 6 bases at V and 3 bases at J, with 8 bases between the two ends. Germline CDR1 and CDR2: ENHRY and SYGVKD. This CDR3 spans 12 amino acids. CDR3 in amino acids: CAISWGDTEAFF. In DNA, the CDR3 is TGTGCCATCAGCTGGGGCGACACTGAAGCTTTCTTT.

This clone is a singleton in its sample. The V call is TRBV5-8, the J call TRBJ1-2; 8 nucleotides match TRBD1. CDR3 size: 14 residues. J gave up 10 bases and V 4 bases, and 12 bases lay outside the gene matches. Per germline, CDR1 SGHTS and CDR2 YDEGEE. The CDR3 reads CASSIMPRTGLYTF. Written as DNA, the CDR3 is TGTGCCAGCAGCATCATGCCTAGGACAGGGCTCTACACCTTC.

The V call is TRBV25-1, the J call TRBJ1-2, with D perhaps matching TRBD1 (6 bases). Trimming removed 10 bases at V and 1 base at J, with 16 bases between. Germline CDR1 reads MGHDK; CDR2 reads SYGVNS. This CDR3 is built from 14 residues. CDR3 amino acids: CATSWGGFNYGYTF. CDR3 DNA: TGTGCCACCTCGTGGGGGGGCTTTAACTATGGCTACACCTTC.

The chain links TRBV10-1 to TRBJ2-2; 8 nucleotides align to TRBD2. After removal of 6 bases from V and 6 bases from J, the junction contained 0 bases not matched to a gene. This CDR3 contains 12 residues. Germline loops: CDR1 WNHNN, CDR2 SYGVQD (reference sequence). Written as DNA, the CDR3 is TGCGCCAGCAGCGGGGGGGCCGGGGAGCTGTTTTTT. Translated, it gives CASSGGAGELFF.

Comment on this clone: Other DNA sequences within the sample encode an identical CDR3. The gene calls are TRBV6-5 and TRBJ1-5, with TRBD1 matching 10 bases. The CDR3 runs 14 residues. With V trimmed by 6 bases and J by 5 bases, 4 bases remained unmatched. Per the germline V gene, CDR1 is MNHEY and CDR2 is SVGAGI. In nucleotides, the CDR3 is TGTGCCAGCAGCACCGGGACAGGGGATCAGCCCCAGCATTTT. Its translation is CASSTGTGDQPQHF.

The V gene is TRBV7-3, the J gene TRBJ2-1; TRBD2 is a possible D gene (5 bases). The CDR3 is 15 amino acids. The V gene lost 1 base and the J gene lost 0 bases, with 7 bases spanning the gap. CDR1 is SGHTA, CDR2 FQGTGA, per germline. The CDR3 protein is CASSLKGSSYNEQFF. CDR3 in DNA: TGTGCCAGCAGCTTAAAAGGGAGCTCCTACAATGAGCAGTTCTTC.

This clone has more than one count but fewer than ten. This chain links TRBV11-1 with TRBJ1-4, with D possibly matching TRBD1 (5 bases). With 1 base removed from V and 10 bases from J, the gap between germline ends came to 13 bases. This CDR3 is 14 amino acids long. CDR1 SGHAT and CDR2 FQDESV come from the germline V gene (reference sequence). This CDR3 reads CASSLGGQGGKLFF. The CDR3 nucleotides are TGTGCCAGCAGCTTAGGCGGCCAGGGTGGAAAACTGTTTTTT.

The chain combines TRBV18 with TRBJ1-2; weak D call: TRBD1 (5 bases). The CDR3 runs to 13 residues. Germline V gene lookup returns CDR1 KGHSH and CDR2 LQKENI. V lost 5 bases and J 2 bases, leaving 9 bases between the germline ends. The CDR3 region is CASSTGDNYGYTF. The CDR3 coding sequence is TGTGCCAGCTCAACAGGAGACAACTATGGCTACACCTTC.